This T cell receptor beta chain was identified during a study of blood T cell repertoires in COVID-19. On the study more broadly: T cells, B-cell-depleted T cells, or PBMCs supplied cDNA or gDNA.

V lost 0 bases and J 5 bases, leaving 11 bases between the germline ends. The V gene's germline CDR1 is LGHNA and CDR2 YSLEER. The CDR3 covers 15 residues. Generated by immunoSEQ multiplex PCR, the TCRdb table keeps only in-frame clones and is missing some. There are about 170,000 clones in the sample; 82% occur only once, and around 8% lies in the top ten. Sequenced input: peripheral blood. The clonotype originates from a woman in her 70s with acute or convalescent COVID-19. The chain combines TRBV4-3 with TRBJ2-1; D might be TRBD1 (5 bases). CDR3 region: CASSQDRRADNEQFF. The CDR3 bases are TGCGCCAGCAGCCAAGATCGCAGGGCCGACAATGAGCAGTTCTTC.